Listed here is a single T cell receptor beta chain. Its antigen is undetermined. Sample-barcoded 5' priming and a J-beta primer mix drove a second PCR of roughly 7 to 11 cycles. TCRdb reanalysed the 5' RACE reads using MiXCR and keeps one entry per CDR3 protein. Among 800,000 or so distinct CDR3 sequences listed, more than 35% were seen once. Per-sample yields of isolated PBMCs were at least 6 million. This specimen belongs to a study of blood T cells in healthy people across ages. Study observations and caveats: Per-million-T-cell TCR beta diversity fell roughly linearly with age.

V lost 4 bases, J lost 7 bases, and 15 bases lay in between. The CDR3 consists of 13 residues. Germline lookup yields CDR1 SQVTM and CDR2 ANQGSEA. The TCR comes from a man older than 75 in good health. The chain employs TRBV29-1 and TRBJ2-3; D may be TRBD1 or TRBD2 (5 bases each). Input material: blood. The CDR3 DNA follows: TGCAGCGTTGTTGGGGACCAGCGGCATACGCAGTATTTT. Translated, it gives CSVVGDQRHTQYF.